The 10 T cell receptor beta chains below all came from one sample that was sequenced in a study of blood T cell repertoires in COVID-19. Sequencing used immunoSEQ multiplex PCR; TCRdb keeps in-frame clones, though not all of them. The table shows about 98,000 clones, with around 82% occurring only once. Sequencing was carried out using peripheral blood. The receptor set was obtained from a man aged 65 to 85 with active or convalescent COVID-19.

The chain joins TRBV7-2 to TRBJ2-7, with TRBD2 matching 11 bases. Germline V CDR1 and CDR2: SGHTA, FQGNSA. V shed 5 bases, J shed 7 bases, and the junction held 10 bases outside the gene matches. This CDR3 has 15 amino acids. CDR3 region: CASSPRLAGRVEQYF. The CDR3 nucleotides are TGTGCCAGCAGCCCCCGACTAGCGGGGAGGGTTGAGCAGTACTTC. Complete variable domain (other parts from reference TRBV7-2 and TRBJ2-7): GAGVSQSPSNKVTEKGKDVELRCDPISGHTALYWYRQSLGQGLEFLIYFQGNSAPDKSGLPSDRFSAERTGGSVSTLTIQRTQQEDSAVYLCASSPRLAGRVEQYFGPGTRLTVT.

This chain links TRBV23-1 with TRBJ2-7; D unclear. TRBV23-1 belongs to the ORF category, with a function that is uncertain. Trimming took off 0 bases at V and 6 bases at J, with 15 bases between the two ends. CDR3 size: 15 residues. CDR3 DNA sequence: TGCGCCAGCAGTCAATCCCCGGCGCCCCCGGGCGAGCAGTACTTC. Its translation: CASSQSPAPPGEQYF.

In this sample, this clone turned up a few times. The chain uses TRBV19 and TRBJ1-1; 10 positions match TRBD1. Germline V gives CDR1 LNHDA, CDR2 SQIVND (reference sequence). V lost 9 bases, J lost 4 bases, and 11 bases stayed unmatched. The CDR3 sequence is 15 residues long. In nucleotides, the CDR3 is TGTGCCAGCGGGAAAGGGGGACAGGGGTTCACTGAAGCTTTCTTT. Protein product: CASGKGGQGFTEAFF.

The genes are TRBV18 and TRBJ1-5; possible D gene TRBD1, 6 bases. Trimming removed 3 bases at V and 6 bases at J, with 15 bases between. Germline lookup yields CDR1 KGHSH and CDR2 LQKENI. This CDR3 is built from 15 residues. CDR3 coding DNA: TGTGCCAGCTCACCTGACTGGGCACAGGGTCAGCCCCAGCATTTT. Protein product: CASSPDWAQGQPQHF.

The chain carries TRBV3-1 (or the pseudogene TRBV3-2) and TRBJ1-6, with D tentatively TRBD1 (5 bases). This CDR3 has 13 residues. The V end lost 2 bases, the J end lost 9 bases, and 8 bases lay between the germline ends. Germline lookup yields CDR1 LGHDT and CDR2 YNNKEL (reference sequence). CDR3 loop: CASSQNRISPLHF. DNA for the CDR3: TGTGCCAGCAGCCAAAACAGGATTTCACCCCTCCACTTT.

V gene TRBV28 combines with J gene TRBJ1-4, with a possible D match to TRBD1 (6 bases). The germline V gene has CDR1 MDHEN and CDR2 SYDVKM. The length of the CDR3 is 14 residues. V was cut by 6 bases and J by 5 bases, with 13 bases left in between. CDR3 in amino acids: CASRRTGPNEKLFF. Here the CDR3 DNA reads TGTGCCAGCAGAAGAACAGGGCCCAATGAAAAACTGTTTTTT.

This clone was seen only a few times. This chain links TRBV18 with TRBJ1-6; D may be TRBD1 (5 bases). Germline-derived CDR1 and CDR2 are KGHSH and LQKENI. The V and J ends lost 6 bases and 4 bases respectively, with 10 bases between them. The CDR3 contains 14 residues. The CDR3 loop is CASSAGRYNSPLHF. CDR3 nucleotide sequence: TGTGCCAGCTCGGCGGGACGGTATAATTCACCCCTCCACTTT.

This rearrangement joins TRBV3-1 (or the pseudogene TRBV3-2) to TRBJ1-2; possibly TRBD1 for D (6 bases). Looked up from germline, CDR1 is LGHDT and CDR2 is YNNKEL (reference sequence). CDR3 length: 14 amino acids. The V end lost 1 base, the J end lost 3 bases, and 9 bases lay between the germline ends. CDR3 nucleotides: TGTGCCAGCAGCCAAGGGCAGGGGTACTATGGCTACACCTTC. Protein sequence: CASSQGQGYYGYTF.

The V and J genes are TRBV5-4 and TRBJ1-2; possibly TRBD1 for D (5 bases). Looked up from germline, CDR1 is SGHNT and CDR2 is YYREEE (reference sequence). The CDR3 covers 13 residues. Trimming removed 6 bases from V and 4 bases from J, with 13 bases in between. Here the CDR3 reads CASNPDRLYGYTF. CDR3 DNA sequence: TGTGCCAGCAATCCTGACAGACTCTATGGCTACACCTTC.

The chain combines TRBV10-3 with TRBJ2-2; tentatively, D is TRBD1 (5 bases). Germline CDR1 and CDR2: ENHRY and SYGVKD. The CDR3 extends over 13 amino acids. V lost 7 bases and J 4 bases, leaving 10 bases between the germline ends. CDR3 region: CAIKGQSTGELFF. CDR3 DNA sequence: TGTGCCATCAAGGGGCAGTCCACCGGGGAGCTGTTTTTT.